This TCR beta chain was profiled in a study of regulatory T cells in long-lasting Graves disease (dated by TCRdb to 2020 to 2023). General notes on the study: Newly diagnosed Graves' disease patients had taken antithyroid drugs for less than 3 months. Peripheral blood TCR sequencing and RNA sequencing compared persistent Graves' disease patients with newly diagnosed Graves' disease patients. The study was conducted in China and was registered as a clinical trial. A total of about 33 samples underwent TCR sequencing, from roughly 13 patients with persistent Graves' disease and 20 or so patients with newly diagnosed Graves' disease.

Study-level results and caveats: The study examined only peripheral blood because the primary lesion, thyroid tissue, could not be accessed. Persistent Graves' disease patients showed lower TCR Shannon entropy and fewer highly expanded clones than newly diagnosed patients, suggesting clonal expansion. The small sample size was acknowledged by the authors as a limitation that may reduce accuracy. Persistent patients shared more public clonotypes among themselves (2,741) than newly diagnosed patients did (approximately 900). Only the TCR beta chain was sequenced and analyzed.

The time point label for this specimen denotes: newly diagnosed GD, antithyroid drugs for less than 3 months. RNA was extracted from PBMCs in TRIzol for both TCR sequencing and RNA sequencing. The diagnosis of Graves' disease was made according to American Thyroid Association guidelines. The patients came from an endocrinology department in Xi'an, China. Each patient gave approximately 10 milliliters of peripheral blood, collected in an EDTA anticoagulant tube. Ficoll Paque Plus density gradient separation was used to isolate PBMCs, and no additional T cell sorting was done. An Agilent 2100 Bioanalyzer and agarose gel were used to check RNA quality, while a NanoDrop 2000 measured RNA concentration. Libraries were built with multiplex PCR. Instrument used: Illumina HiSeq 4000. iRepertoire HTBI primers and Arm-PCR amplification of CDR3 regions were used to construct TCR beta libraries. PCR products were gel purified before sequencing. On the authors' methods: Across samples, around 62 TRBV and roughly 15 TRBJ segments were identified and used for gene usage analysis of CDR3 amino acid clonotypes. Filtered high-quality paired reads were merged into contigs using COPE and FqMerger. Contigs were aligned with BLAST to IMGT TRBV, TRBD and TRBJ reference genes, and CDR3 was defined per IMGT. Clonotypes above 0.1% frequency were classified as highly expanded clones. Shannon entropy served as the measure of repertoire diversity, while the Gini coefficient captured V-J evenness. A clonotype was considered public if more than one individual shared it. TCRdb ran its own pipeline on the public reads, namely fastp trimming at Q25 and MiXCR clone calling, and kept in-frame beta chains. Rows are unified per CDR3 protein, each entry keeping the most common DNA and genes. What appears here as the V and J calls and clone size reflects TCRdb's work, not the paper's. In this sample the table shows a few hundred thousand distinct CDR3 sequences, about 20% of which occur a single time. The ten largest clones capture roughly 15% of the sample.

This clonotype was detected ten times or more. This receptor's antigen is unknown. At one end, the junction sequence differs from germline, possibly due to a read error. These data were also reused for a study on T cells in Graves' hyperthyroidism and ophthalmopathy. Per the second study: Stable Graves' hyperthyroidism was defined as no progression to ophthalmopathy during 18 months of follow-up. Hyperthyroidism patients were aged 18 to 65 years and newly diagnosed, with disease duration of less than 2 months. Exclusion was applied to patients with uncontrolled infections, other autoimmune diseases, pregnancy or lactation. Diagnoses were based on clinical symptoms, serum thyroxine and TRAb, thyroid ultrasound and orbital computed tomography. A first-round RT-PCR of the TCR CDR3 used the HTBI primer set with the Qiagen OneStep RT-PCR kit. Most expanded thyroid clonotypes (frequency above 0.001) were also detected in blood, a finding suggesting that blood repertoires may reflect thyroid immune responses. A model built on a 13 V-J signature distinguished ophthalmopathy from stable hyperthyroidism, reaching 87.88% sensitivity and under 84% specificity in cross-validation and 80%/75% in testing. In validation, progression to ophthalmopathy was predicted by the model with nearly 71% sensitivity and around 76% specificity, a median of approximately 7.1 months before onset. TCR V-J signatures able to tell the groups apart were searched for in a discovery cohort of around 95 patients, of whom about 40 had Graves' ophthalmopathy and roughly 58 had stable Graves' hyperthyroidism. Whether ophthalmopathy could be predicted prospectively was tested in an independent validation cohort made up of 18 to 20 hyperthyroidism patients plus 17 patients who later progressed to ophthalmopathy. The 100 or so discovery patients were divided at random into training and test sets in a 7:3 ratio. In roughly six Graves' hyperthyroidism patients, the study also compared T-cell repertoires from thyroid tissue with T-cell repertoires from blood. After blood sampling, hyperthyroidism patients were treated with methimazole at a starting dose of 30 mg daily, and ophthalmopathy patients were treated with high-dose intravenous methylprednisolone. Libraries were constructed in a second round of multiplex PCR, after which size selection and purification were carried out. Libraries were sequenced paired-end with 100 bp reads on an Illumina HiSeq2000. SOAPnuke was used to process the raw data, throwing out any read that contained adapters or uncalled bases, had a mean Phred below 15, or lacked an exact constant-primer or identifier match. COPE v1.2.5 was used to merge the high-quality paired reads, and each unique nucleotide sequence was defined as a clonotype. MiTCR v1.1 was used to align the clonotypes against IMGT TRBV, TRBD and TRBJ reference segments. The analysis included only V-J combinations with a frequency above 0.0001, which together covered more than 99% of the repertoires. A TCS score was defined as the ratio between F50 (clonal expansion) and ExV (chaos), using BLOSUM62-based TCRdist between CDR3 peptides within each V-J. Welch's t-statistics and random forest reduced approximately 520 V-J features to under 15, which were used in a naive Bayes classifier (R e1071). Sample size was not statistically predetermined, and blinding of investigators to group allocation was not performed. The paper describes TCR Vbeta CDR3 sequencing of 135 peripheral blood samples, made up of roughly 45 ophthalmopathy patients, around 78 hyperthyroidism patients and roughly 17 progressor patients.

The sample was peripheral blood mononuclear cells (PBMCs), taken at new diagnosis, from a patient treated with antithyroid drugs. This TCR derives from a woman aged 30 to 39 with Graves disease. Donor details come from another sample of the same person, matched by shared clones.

The sequence in DNA is TGTGCCAGCAGCTTGGCCCGGGATGGCTACACCTTC. It translates to CASSLARDGYTF. This chain joins TRBV5-1 to TRBJ1-2, with no reliable assignment of the D segment. From the cysteine through the phenylalanine, the CDR3 covers 12 amino acids. Only the CDR3 DNA is retained, 36 bases long and in frame from the first base. CDR1 SGHRS and CDR2 YFSETQ are derived from the germline V gene.